The 30 T cell receptor beta chains below all came from one sample that was sequenced in a study of cytomegalovirus exposure and HLA in healthy donors. Researchers ran the PCR with 60 Vbeta and 13 Jbeta primers. TCRdb's table, derived via immunoSEQ multiplex PCR, lists solely in-frame clones and lacks some. The data show 150,000 to 200,000 clones, 80% to 90% seen once. The sequencing input was PBMCs. All receptors come from a man younger than 35 in good health and CMV-seronegative.

The chain couples TRBV19 to TRBJ2-7; possible D gene TRBD1, 6 bases. Trimming removed 7 bases from V and 3 bases from J, with 22 bases in between. CDR3 size: 16 residues. In germline, CDR1 is LNHDA, CDR2 SQIVND (reference sequence). CDR3 coding DNA: TGTGCCAGTACCGCAAGATCCGGGACATCAGGCTACGAGCAGTACTTC. Protein product: CASTARSGTSGYEQYF.

The chain links TRBV6-1 to TRBJ2-7, with TRBD2 matching 10 bases. The trim removed 10 bases at V and 3 bases at J, leaving 12 bases unmatched. CDR3 length: 15 amino acids. Per germline, CDR1 MNHNS and CDR2 SASEGT. DNA for the CDR3: TGTGCCACCGTCTTGAAGCGGGGGGGGTTCTACGAGCAGTACTTC. As protein: CATVLKRGGFYEQYF.

This chain joins TRBV4-1 and TRBJ2-7, with D tentatively TRBD1 (5 bases). Trimming stripped 0 bases from V and 2 bases from J, with 11 bases between. The V gene's germline CDR1 is MGHRA and CDR2 YSYEKL. The CDR3 is made up of 15 amino acids. The CDR3 DNA reads as TGCGCCAGCAGCCAAGATGAGCAGGGCACCTACGAGCAGTACTTC. Its translation: CASSQDEQGTYEQYF.

The genes are TRBV6-1 and TRBJ2-5; 11 bases align to TRBD2. The CDR3 is 15 residues long. The germline V gene encodes CDR1 MNHNS and CDR2 SASEGT. Losses at the gene ends were 3 bases for V and 2 bases for J; bases not matched to a gene: 2. The CDR3 protein is CASSDGTSGQETQYF. The CDR3 DNA is TGTGCCAGCAGTGACGGGACTAGCGGACAAGAGACCCAGTACTTC.

The chain has TRBV11-2 and TRBJ2-7, with D unresolved. CDR3 size: 14 residues. V was clipped by 2 bases and J by 2 bases, with 10 bases between them. Germline lookup yields CDR1 SGHAT and CDR2 FQNNGV. The DNA of the CDR3 is TGTGCCAGCAGCTTAATCGCAGGCCCCTACGAGCAGTACTTC. It is translated as CASSLIAGPYEQYF.

Comments on this clone: Sequence at one end of the junction differs from germline and may be a read error. This CDR3 reads CSSSVLAGTSGRPYNEQFF. For the CDR3, the DNA is TGTTCCAGCAGCGTATTAGCCGGGACTAGCGGCCGACCCTACAATGAGCAGTTCTTC. The rearrangement joins TRBV7-9 to TRBJ2-1; 11 bases are a match to TRBD2. The CDR3 extends over 19 amino acids. The germline V gene encodes CDR1 SEHNR and CDR2 FQNEAQ (reference sequence).

The chain joins TRBV2 to TRBJ2-7; TRBD2 matches 11 bases. This CDR3 has 17 amino acids. The V and J ends lost 1 base and 1 base, in that order; junction bases with no gene match: 6. Germline V gene data show CDR1 as SNHLY and CDR2 as FYNNEI. CDR3 residues: CASSEDNLAGGSYEQYF. CDR3 nucleotide sequence: TGTGCCAGCAGTGAAGACAACCTAGCGGGAGGTTCCTACGAGCAGTACTTC.

V gene TRBV29-1 combines with J gene TRBJ1-2, with 9 bases aligning to TRBD1. In germline, CDR1 is SQVTM, CDR2 ANQGSEA. V lost 6 bases and J lost 0; bases outside the gene matches: 2. CDR3 length equals 13 residues. This CDR3 reads CSVGTGSNYGYTF. The CDR3 DNA reads as TGCAGCGTAGGGACAGGGTCTAACTATGGCTACACCTTC.

This clone came up a few times. J is TRBJ2-1 and V is TRBV7-2; 13 bases map to TRBD2. The CDR3 is made up of 19 amino acids. Trimming took 2 bases from V and 1 from J; bases not matched to a gene: 8. The V gene's germline CDR1 is SGHTA and CDR2 FQGNSA. The CDR3 DNA is TGTGCCAGCAGCTTAAATCCGACTAGCGGGGGGACATCCTACAATGAGCAGTTCTTC. Its protein is CASSLNPTSGGTSYNEQFF.

The rearrangement uses TRBV27 and TRBJ2-1; D perhaps matches TRBD2 (5 bases). The germline CDR1 and CDR2 sequences are MNHEY and SMNVEV (reference sequence). The CDR3 runs to 15 residues. V dropped 7 bases and J dropped 0 bases, with 13 bases sitting between them. The chain's CDR3 is CASKGLLSSYNEQFF. DNA of the CDR3: TGTGCCAGCAAAGGACTCCTGAGCTCCTACAATGAGCAGTTCTTC.

This sequence joins TRBV9 and TRBJ1-1; possible D gene TRBD1, 6 bases. V lost 3 bases and J lost 1, with 16 bases in between. This CDR3 is 16 amino acids long. CDR1 and CDR2 from the germline V gene are SGDLS and YYNGEE. The CDR3 DNA sequence: TGTGCCAGCAGCGCTTCATGGGAGACAGGGAACACTGAAGCTTTCTTT. This translates into CASSASWETGNTEAFF. Full variable domain (missing parts from reference TRBV9 and TRBJ1-1): DSGVTQTPKHLITATGQRVTLRCSPRSGDLSVYWYQQSLDQGLQFLIQYYNGEERAKGNILERFSAQQFPDLHSELNLSSLELGDSALYFCASSASWETGNTEAFFGQGTRLTVV.

This sequence joins TRBV30 and TRBJ2-7; 7 nucleotides align to TRBD1. Trimming removed 0 bases from V and 3 bases from J; junction bases left unmatched: 8. Germline V CDR1 and CDR2: GTSNPN, SVGIG (reference sequence). The CDR3 extends over 15 amino acids. Here the CDR3 DNA reads TGTGCCTGGAGTGTACTGCTGGGACAGAACTACGAGCAGTACTTC. Translating it yields CAWSVLLGQNYEQYF.

The gene calls are TRBV9 and TRBJ1-1; perhaps TRBD1 as D (5 bases). The germline V gene has CDR1 SGDLS and CDR2 YYNGEE. This CDR3 contains 14 residues. With 2 bases removed from V and 1 base from J, the gap between germline ends came to 9 bases. Here the CDR3 reads CASSVGLANTEAFF. CDR3 coding DNA: TGTGCCAGCAGCGTGGGGCTGGCGAACACTGAAGCTTTCTTT.

The J gene is TRBJ2-7, the V gene TRBV2; D uncertain. Trimming stripped 3 bases from V and 2 bases from J, with 8 bases between. This CDR3 comprises 13 residues. CDR1 and CDR2 (germline): SNHLY, FYNNEI. CDR3 bases: TGTGCCAGCAGTGAGACTCCCACCTACGAGCAGTACTTC. This codes for CASSETPTYEQYF.

The chain employs TRBV7-2 and TRBJ1-5, with 8 bases matching TRBD1. CDR1 is SGHTA, CDR2 FQGNSA, per germline. The CDR3 extends over 14 amino acids. V gave up 3 bases and J gave up 5 bases; unmatched junction bases: 3. The CDR3 DNA follows: TGTGCCAGCAGCTTCAGGGGGCCGCATCAGCCCCAGCATTTT. Translated, it gives CASSFRGPHQPQHF.

The chain is built from TRBV14 and TRBJ2-1, with 8 bases identical to TRBD1. This CDR3 has 15 amino acids. CDR1 is SGHDN, CDR2 FVKESK, per germline. With V trimmed by 3 bases and J by 9 bases, 10 bases remained unmatched. The CDR3 reads CASSHRQGARVEQFF. For the CDR3, the DNA is TGTGCCAGCAGCCACAGGCAGGGGGCGCGGGTTGAGCAGTTCTTC.

This clone was detected only a few times. The chain employs TRBV9 and TRBJ2-5, with 8 bases matching TRBD2. V was pared by 0 bases and J by 4 bases, with 8 bases of the junction left unmatched. Germline V gene lookup returns CDR1 SGDLS and CDR2 YYNGEE. The CDR3 sequence is 16 residues long. For the CDR3, the DNA is TGTGCCAGCAGCGTAGGAGCCAGCGGGGGCCCAGAGACCCAGTACTTC. It is translated as CASSVGASGGPETQYF.

The chain is built from TRBV7-2 and TRBJ2-1; 8 nucleotides line up with TRBD2. The germline V gene encodes CDR1 SGHTA and CDR2 FQGNSA. CDR3 length equals 14 residues. V gave up 6 bases and J gave up 5 bases; unmatched junction bases: 6. CDR3 sequence reads: CASSAGGTNNEQFF. The DNA of the CDR3 is TGTGCCAGCAGTGCGGGGGGCACCAACAATGAGCAGTTCTTC.

The chain uses TRBV21-1 and TRBJ2-5; the tabulated D call, TRBD1, remains unverified against the DNA. TRBV21-1 is flagged as a pseudogene. CDR3 length equals 16 residues. In DNA form, the CDR3 reads TGTGCCAGCAGCCCCCTCCCGGGACAGGTGTCGGAGACCCAGTACTTC. Its protein product is CASSPLPGQVSETQYF.

The chain recombines TRBV7-2 with TRBJ1-1, with TRBD1 matching 8 bases. CDR1 SGHTA and CDR2 FQGNSA come from the germline V gene. V gave up 6 bases and J gave up 4 bases; unmatched junction bases: 7. This CDR3 region has 14 residues. CDR3 residues: CASRPNTGGTEAFF. The CDR3 bases are TGTGCCAGCAGACCAAATACAGGGGGCACTGAAGCTTTCTTT.

The chain is built from TRBV6-4 and TRBJ2-1, with 10 nucleotides matching TRBD2. The length of the CDR3 is 14 residues. Trimming took 6 bases from V and 8 from J; bases not matched to a gene: 7. The germline gives CDR1 MRHNA, CDR2 SNTAGT. The CDR3 DNA reads as TGTGCCAGCAGCTTAGCGGGAGGTTCCGATGAGCAGTTCTTC. It specifies CASSLAGGSDEQFF.

The chain joins TRBV5-6 to TRBJ1-5; D remains ambiguous. Germline loops: CDR1 SGHDT, CDR2 YYEEEE. The CDR3 covers 14 residues. V gave up 4 bases and J gave up 7 bases, with 15 bases separating them. CDR3 bases: TGTGCCAGCAGCCGAGCGGCCTCCGGGCAGCCCCAGCATTTT. Translation: CASSRAASGQPQHF.

A single count supports this clone. The CDR3 DNA sequence: TGCGCCAGCAGCCAAGCGGGTTACTCTGGCTATGAGCAGTTCTTC. This sequence encodes CASSQAGYSGYEQFF. The rearrangement links TRBV4-1 to TRBJ2-1; D is undetermined. V shed 1 base and J shed 8 bases, with 15 bases lying between them. Germline lookup yields CDR1 MGHRA and CDR2 YSYEKL. This CDR3 has 15 residues.

With regard to this clone: At one boundary the junction diverges from the germline segment, which might be a read error. The chain joins TRBV7-9 to TRBJ2-5; TRBD1 might be the D (6 bases). Per germline, CDR1 SEHNR and CDR2 FQNEAQ (reference sequence). The CDR3 contains 15 residues. The CDR3 sequence is CSSSARDMDQETQYF. CDR3 DNA: TGTTCCAGCAGTGCCCGGGACATGGACCAAGAGACCCAGTACTTC.

This chain joins TRBV19 and TRBJ2-7; 7 bases fit TRBD1. Per the germline V gene, CDR1 is LNHDA and CDR2 is SQIVND (reference sequence). The V and J ends lost 5 bases and 5 bases, in that order; junction bases with no gene match: 12. CDR3 size: 15 residues. This CDR3 reads CASSYITGDRDEQYF. The CDR3 DNA sequence: TGTGCCAGTAGTTACATCACAGGGGATCGGGACGAGCAGTACTTC.

This chain joins TRBV6-1 and TRBJ2-7; 13 nucleotides line up with TRBD2. The CDR3 is 15 amino acids. Trimming removed 7 bases from V and 2 bases from J; junction bases left unmatched: 5. From germline, CDR1 is MNHNS and CDR2 SASEGT. The CDR3, as DNA: TGTGCCAGCACCCAACTAGCGGGGGGGCCCTACGAGCAGTACTTC. Amino acids: CASTQLAGGPYEQYF.

This clone was detected a few times. The chain recombines TRBV7-8 with TRBJ1-3; a possible D gene is TRBD1 (6 bases). Germline V gene data show CDR1 as SGHVS and CDR2 as FQNEAQ. The germline V and J ends were trimmed by 8 bases and 0 bases, with 14 bases remaining between them. The CDR3 is 15 residues long. CDR3 coding DNA: TGTGCCAGCCGACAGGAAGCTTTCTCTGGAAACACCATATATTTT. It codes for CASRQEAFSGNTIYF.

This rearrangement joins TRBV7-8 to TRBJ1-2; TRBD1 matches 9 bases. From germline, CDR1 is SGHVS and CDR2 FQNEAQ. V lost 4 bases and J lost 3; bases outside the gene matches: 12. The CDR3 is 17 residues long. The CDR3 sequence: CASSYTGGAVLHYGYTF. In nucleotides, the CDR3 is TGTGCCAGCAGCTATACAGGGGGCGCGGTACTGCACTATGGCTACACCTTC.

The chain combines TRBV6-1 with TRBJ1-1; 8 nucleotides align to TRBD1. CDR1 and CDR2 from the germline V gene are MNHNS and SASEGT. The V and J ends lost 8 bases and 4 bases, in that order; junction bases with no gene match: 9. This CDR3 has 14 residues. The CDR3: CASRGQGRFTEAFF. DNA of the CDR3: TGTGCCAGCCGCGGACAGGGAAGGTTCACTGAAGCTTTCTTT.

This clone has only a few counts. This chain uses TRBV7-2 with TRBJ1-3; possible D gene TRBD1, 5 bases. CDR3 length: 16 amino acids. Germline V lookup: CDR1 SGHTA, CDR2 FQGNSA. Deletions cut 3 bases from V and 2 bases from J, with 14 bases between. As DNA, the CDR3 is TGTGCCAGCAGCTTCACGGGGGTAATAGCTGGAAACACCATATATTTT. It translates to CASSFTGVIAGNTIYF. Variable domain in full (rest from reference TRBV7-2 and TRBJ1-3): GAGVSQSPSNKVTEKGKDVELRCDPISGHTALYWYRQSLGQGLEFLIYFQGNSAPDKSGLPSDRFSAERTGGSVSTLTIQRTQQEDSAVYLCASSFTGVIAGNTIYFGEGSWLTVV.